A single count supports the clone carrying this TCR beta chain. The data belong to a study of control samples from healthy donors and cancer patients. Clones were sequenced by immunoSEQ multiplex PCR, and TCRdb holds only the in-frame ones, with some missing. In the table there are tens of thousands of clones, roughly 90% of which are singletons. This CDR3 is built from 14 residues. Germline lookup yields CDR1 MNHEY and CDR2 SVGAGI. V was shortened by 4 bases and J by 2 bases, with 12 bases between the two germline ends. This TCR was sampled from a woman aged 40 to 50 with head and neck cancer. The sequenced sample consisted of PBMCs. The chain is built from TRBV6-5 and TRBJ2-7; no clear D gene. The CDR3, as DNA: TGTGCCAGCAGTTCGACCGGACGGACCTACGAGCAGTACTTC. Translated, it gives CASSSTGRTYEQYF.